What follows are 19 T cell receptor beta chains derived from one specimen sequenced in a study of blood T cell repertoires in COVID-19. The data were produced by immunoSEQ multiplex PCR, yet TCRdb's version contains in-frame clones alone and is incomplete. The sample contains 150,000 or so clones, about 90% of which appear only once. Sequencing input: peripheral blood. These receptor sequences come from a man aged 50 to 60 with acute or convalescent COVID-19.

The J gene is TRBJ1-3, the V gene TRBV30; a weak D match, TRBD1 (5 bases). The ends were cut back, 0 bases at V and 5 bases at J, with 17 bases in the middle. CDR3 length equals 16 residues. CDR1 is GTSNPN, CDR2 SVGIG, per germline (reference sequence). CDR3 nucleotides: TGTGCCTGGAGTGTACCAGGAAGGGGCGATAGAAACACCATATATTTT. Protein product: CAWSVPGRGDRNTIYF.

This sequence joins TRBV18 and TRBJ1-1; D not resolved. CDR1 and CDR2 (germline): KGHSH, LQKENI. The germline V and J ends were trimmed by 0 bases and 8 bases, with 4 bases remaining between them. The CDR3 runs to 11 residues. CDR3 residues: CASSPPAEAFF. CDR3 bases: TGTGCCAGCTCACCACCGGCCGAAGCTTTCTTT.

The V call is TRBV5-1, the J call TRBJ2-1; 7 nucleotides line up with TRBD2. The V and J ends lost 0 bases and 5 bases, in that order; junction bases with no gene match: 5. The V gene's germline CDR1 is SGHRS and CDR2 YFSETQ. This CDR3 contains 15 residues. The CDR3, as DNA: TGCGCCAGCAGCTTGGTGGCGGGAGCGAACAATGAGCAGTTCTTC. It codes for CASSLVAGANNEQFF.

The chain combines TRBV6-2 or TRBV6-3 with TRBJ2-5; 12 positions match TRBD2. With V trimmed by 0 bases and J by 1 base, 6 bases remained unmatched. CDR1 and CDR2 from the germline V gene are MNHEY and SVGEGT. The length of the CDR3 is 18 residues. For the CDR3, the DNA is TGTGCCAGCAGTTACTCGTTGTTGACTAGCGGGGGCCAAGAGACCCAGTACTTC. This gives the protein CASSYSLLTSGGQETQYF.

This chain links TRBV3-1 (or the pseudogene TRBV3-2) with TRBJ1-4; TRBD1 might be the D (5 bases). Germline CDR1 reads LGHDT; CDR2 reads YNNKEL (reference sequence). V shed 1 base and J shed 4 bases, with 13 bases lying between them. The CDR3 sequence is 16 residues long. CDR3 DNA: TGTGCCAGCAGCCAAGGGGATCTGGGGCATAATGAAAAACTGTTTTTT. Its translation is CASSQGDLGHNEKLFF.

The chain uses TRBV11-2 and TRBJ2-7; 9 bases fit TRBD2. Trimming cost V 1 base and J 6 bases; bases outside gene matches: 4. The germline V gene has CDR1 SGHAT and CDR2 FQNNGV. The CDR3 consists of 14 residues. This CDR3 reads CASSLVSGSPEQYF. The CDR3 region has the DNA TGTGCCAGCAGCTTAGTTAGCGGGAGCCCCGAGCAGTACTTC.

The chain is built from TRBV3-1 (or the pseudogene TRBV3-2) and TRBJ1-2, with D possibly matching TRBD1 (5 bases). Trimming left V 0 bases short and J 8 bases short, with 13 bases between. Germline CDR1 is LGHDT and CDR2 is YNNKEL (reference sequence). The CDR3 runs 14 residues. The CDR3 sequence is CASSQEGRVGGYTF. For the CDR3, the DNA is TGTGCCAGCAGCCAAGAGGGCAGGGTAGGGGGCTACACCTTC.

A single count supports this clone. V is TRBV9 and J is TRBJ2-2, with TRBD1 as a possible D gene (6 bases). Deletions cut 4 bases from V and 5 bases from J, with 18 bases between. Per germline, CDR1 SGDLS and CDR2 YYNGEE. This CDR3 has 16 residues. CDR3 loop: CASSPRVAGQTGELFF. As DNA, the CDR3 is TGTGCCAGCAGCCCACGGGTGGCCGGACAGACCGGGGAGCTGTTTTTT. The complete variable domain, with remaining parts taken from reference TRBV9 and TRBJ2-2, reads DSGVTQTPKHLITATGQRVTLRCSPRSGDLSVYWYQQSLDQGLQFLIQYYNGEERAKGNILERFSAQQFPDLHSELNLSSLELGDSALYFCASSPRVAGQTGELFFGEGSRLTVL.

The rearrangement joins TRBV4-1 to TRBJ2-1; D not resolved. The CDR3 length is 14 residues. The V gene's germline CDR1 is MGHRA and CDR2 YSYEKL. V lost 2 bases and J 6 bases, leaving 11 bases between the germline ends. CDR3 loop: CASSQLTDTNEQFF. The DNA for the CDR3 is TGCGCCAGCAGCCAACTAACAGACACCAATGAGCAGTTCTTC.

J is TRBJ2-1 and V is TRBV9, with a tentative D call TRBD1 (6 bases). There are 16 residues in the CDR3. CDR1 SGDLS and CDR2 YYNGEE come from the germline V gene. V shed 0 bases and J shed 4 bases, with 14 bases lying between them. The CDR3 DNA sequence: TGTGCCAGCAGCGTAGCTAAATGGGGGCCTTACAATGAGCAGTTCTTC. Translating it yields CASSVAKWGPYNEQFF.

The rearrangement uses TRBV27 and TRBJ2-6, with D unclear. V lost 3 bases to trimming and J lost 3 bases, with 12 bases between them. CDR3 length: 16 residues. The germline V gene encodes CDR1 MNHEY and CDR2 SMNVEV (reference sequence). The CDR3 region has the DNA TGTGCCAGCAGTTTTCGGAGTGTTGGTGGGGCCAACGTCCTGACTTTC. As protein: CASSFRSVGGANVLTF.

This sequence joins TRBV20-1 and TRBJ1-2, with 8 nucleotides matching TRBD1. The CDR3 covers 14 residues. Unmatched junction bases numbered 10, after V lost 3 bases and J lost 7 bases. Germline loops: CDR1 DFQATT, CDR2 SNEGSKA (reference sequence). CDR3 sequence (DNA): TGCAGTGCTAGTTTTGTGACAGGGGTTTTTGGCTACACCTTC. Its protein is CSASFVTGVFGYTF.

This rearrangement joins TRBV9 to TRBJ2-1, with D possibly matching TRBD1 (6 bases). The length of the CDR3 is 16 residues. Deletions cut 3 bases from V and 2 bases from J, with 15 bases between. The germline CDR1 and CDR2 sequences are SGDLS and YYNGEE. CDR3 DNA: TGTGCCAGCAGCGCCTTTCAGGGGACCACCTACAATGAGCAGTTCTTC. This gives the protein CASSAFQGTTYNEQFF.

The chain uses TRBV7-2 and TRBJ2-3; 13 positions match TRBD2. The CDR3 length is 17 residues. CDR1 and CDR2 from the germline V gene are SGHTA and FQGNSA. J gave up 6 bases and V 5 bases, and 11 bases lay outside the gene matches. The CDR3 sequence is CASSASGLAGAGDTQYF. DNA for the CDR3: TGTGCCAGCAGCGCTAGTGGACTAGCGGGAGCAGGCGATACGCAGTATTTT.

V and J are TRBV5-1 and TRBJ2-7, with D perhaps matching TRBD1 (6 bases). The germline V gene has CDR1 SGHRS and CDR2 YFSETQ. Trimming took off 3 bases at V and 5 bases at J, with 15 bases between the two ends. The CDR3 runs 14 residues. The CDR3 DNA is TGCGCCAGCAGCTCGTCAACAGGGAACAACGAGCAGTACTTC. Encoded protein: CASSSSTGNNEQYF. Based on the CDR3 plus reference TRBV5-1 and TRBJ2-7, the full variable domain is KAGVTQTPRYLIKTRGQQVTLSCSPISGHRSVSWYQQTPGQGLQFLFEYFSETQRNKGNFPGRFSGRQFSNSRSEMNVSTLELGDSALYLCASSSSTGNNEQYFGPGTRLTVT.

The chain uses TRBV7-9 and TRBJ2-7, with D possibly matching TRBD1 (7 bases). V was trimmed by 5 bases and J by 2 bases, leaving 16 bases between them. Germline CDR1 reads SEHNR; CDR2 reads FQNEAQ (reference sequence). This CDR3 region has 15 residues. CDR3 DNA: TGTGCCAGCAGCCAGGGGGGCGTTTCACCCTACGAGCAGTACTTC. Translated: CASSQGGVSPYEQYF.

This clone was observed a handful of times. CDR3 in amino acids: CASSFLARTSYNEQFF. For the CDR3, the DNA is TGTGCCAGCAGTTTTCTGGCCCGAACTAGCTACAATGAGCAGTTCTTC. The V call is TRBV28, the J call TRBJ2-1; D is perhaps TRBD2 (5 bases). The CDR3 is 16 residues long. Between the trimmed V and J ends, which lost 3 bases and 3 bases, there was a span of 15 bases. Germline V gene data show CDR1 as MDHEN and CDR2 as SYDVKM. Looking up the rest from reference TRBV28 and TRBJ2-1 gives the full variable domain: DVKVTQSSRYLVKRTGEKVFLECVQDMDHENMFWYRQDPGLGLRLIYFSYDVKMKEKGDIPEGYSVSREKKERFSLILESASTNQTSMYLCASSFLARTSYNEQFFGPGTRLTVL.

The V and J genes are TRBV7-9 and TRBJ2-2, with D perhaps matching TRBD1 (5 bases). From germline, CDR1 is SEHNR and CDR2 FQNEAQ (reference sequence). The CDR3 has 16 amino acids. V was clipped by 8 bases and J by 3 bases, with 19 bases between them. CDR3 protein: CASLARGSSDTGELFF. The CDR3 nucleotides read TGTGCCAGCCTGGCTAGGGGCAGCAGTGACACCGGGGAGCTGTTTTTT. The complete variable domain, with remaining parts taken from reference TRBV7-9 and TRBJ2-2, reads DTGVSQNPRHKITKRGQNVTFRCDPISEHNRLYWYRQTLGQGPEFLTYFQNEAQLEKSRLLSDRFSAERPKGSFSTLEIQRTEQGDSAMYLCASLARGSSDTGELFFGEGSRLTVL.

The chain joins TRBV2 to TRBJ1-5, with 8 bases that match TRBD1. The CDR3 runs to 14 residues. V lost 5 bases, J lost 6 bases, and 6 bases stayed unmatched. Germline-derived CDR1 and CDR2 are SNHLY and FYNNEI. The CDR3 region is CASSSDRGSQPQHF. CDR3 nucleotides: TGTGCCAGCAGTTCCGACAGGGGAAGTCAGCCCCAGCATTTT.